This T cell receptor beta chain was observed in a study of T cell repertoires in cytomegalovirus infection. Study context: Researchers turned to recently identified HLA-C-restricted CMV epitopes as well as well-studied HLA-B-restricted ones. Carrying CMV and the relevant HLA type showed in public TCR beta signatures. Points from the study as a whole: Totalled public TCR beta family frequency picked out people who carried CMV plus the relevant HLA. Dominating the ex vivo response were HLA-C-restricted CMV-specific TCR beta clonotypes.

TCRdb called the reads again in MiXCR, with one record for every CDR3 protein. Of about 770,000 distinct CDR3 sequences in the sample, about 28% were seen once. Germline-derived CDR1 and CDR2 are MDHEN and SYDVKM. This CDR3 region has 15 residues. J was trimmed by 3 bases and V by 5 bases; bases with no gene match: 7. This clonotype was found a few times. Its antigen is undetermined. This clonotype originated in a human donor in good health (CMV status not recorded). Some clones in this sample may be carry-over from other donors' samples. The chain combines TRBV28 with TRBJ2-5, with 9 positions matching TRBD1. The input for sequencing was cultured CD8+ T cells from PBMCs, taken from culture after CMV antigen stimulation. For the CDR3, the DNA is TGTGCCAGCAGTCGATTGACAGGGGGGAAAGAGACCCAGTACTTC. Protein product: CASSRLTGGKETQYF.